A selection of T cell receptor beta chains follows, all from one sample in a study of monozygotic twins with inflammatory bowel disease. TCRdb re-called the 5' RACE reads; one entry per CDR3 protein, DNA not given. Its clone listing holds over 100,000 distinct CDR3 sequences. The sample consisted of blood. These receptors came from a human donor with ulcerative colitis or Crohn's disease, or a healthy co-twin of an affected twin (not recorded which). Both conserved end residues are part of each CDR3.

>15|TRBJ2-7|TRBV5-6
CASSLGLASPYEQYF
>14|TRBJ1-5|TRBV27
CASSPVTSNQPQHF
>13|TRBJ2-5|TRBV29-1
CSVAGTMEETQYF
>15|TRBJ1-5|TRBV20-1
CSATRTGSLEQPQHF
>14|TRBJ2-4|TRBV7-2
CASSLGVGQNIQYF
>14|TRBJ2-7|TRBV5-1
CASSLPKDPHEQYF
>16|TRBJ2-1|TRBV4-3
CASSQATSGSYNEQFF
>13|TRBJ2-7|TRBV13
CASSFWDRDEQYF
>17|TRBJ2-1|TRBV9
CASSILAGGPIYNEQFF
>18|TRBJ1-6|TRBV7-6
CASSLVDFQAAYNSPLHF
>12|TRBJ2-7|TRBV28
CASTGAAYEQYF
>14|TRBJ2-1|TRBV20-1
CSARDPLAVNEQFF
>12|TRBJ2-2|TRBV7-2
CASSLGTGELFF
>13|TRBJ1-1|TRBV12-3/TRBV12-4
CASRSTANTEAFF
>12|TRBJ2-4|TRBV5-1
CASSEGVGIQYF
>14|TRBJ2-7|TRBV10-3
CAISLTGSSYEQYF
>15|TRBJ2-3|TRBV11-3
CASSPPSGLTDTQYF
>13|TRBJ2-7|TRBV7-2
CASRASGGYEQYF
>15|TRBJ2-7|TRBV12-3/TRBV12-4
CASTPWDSAPYEQYF
>15|TRBJ2-3|TRBV7-2
CASSLAGGPEDTQYF
>15|TRBJ1-2|TRBV9
CASSIGQGAVRGYTF
>14|TRBJ2-3|TRBV20-1
CSARDWGSTDTQYF
>15|TRBJ2-3|TRBV24-1
CATSEPGQWADTQYF
>14|TRBJ2-2|TRBV10-3
CATKGGENTGELFF
>13|TRBJ2-7|TRBV20-1
CSAPSTSGYEQYF
>15|TRBJ2-7|TRBV5-1
CASSEPGTGNYEQYF
>18|TRBJ2-1|TRBV27
CASSLADTTGRAYNEQFF
>14|TRBJ1-1|TRBV4-1
CASSQDDWGTEAFF
>19|TRBJ2-1|TRBV18
CASSPGIGGEPFSYNEQFF
>13|TRBJ2-3|TRBV2
CASNSVSTDTQYF
>15|TRBJ2-1|TRBV11-2
CASSFISISRVEQFF
>15|TRBJ1-5|TRBV12-3/TRBV12-4
CASSSGQGINQPQHF
>17|TRBJ2-5|TRBV5-4
CASSPKSDRGRGETQYF
>14|TRBJ1-2|TRBV28
CASSTRTQNYGYTF
>14|TRBJ2-7|TRBV15
CATSNGQLSYEQYF
>16|TRBJ2-7|TRBV4-3
CASSPMGTSGLGEQYF
>15|TRBJ2-1|TRBV20-1
CSARGLLHSYNEQFF
>12|TRBJ1-2|TRBV3-1
CASSQADNGYTF
>15|TRBJ2-1|TRBV12-3/TRBV12-4
CASSLGTGIRNEQFF
>15|TRBJ2-1|TRBV6-1
CASSGQGALYNEQFF
>17|TRBJ1-4|TRBV7-9
CASSLSLTGYSNEKLFF
>13|TRBJ2-2|TRBV29-1
CSVDPGATGELFF